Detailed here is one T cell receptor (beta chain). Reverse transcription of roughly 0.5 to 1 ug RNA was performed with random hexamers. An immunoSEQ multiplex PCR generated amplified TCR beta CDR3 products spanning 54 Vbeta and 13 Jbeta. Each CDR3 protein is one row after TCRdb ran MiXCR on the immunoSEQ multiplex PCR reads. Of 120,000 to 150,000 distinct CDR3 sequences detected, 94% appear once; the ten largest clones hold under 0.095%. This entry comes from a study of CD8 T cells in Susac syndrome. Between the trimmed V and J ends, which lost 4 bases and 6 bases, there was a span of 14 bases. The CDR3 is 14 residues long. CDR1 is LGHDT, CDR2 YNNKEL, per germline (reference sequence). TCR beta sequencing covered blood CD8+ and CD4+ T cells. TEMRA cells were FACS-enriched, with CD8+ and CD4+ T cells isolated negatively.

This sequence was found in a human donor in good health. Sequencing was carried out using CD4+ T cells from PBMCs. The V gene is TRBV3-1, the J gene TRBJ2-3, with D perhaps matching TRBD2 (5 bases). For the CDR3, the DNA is TGTGCCAGCAGCCCTAGCTCAAGTGGCGATACGCAGTATTTT. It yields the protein CASSPSSSGDTQYF.